These 19 T cell receptor beta chains share one sample of origin, sequenced in a study of blood T cell repertoires in COVID-19. TCRdb's copy holds only in-frame clones and misses some; the assay was immunoSEQ multiplex PCR. In the table there are 60,000 to 90,000 clones, roughly 84% of which are singletons. What was sequenced was peripheral blood. Receptor source: a woman in her forties or fifties with acute or convalescent COVID-19.

The V gene is TRBV19, the J gene TRBJ1-5, with 9 bases lining up with TRBD1. The CDR3 runs to 16 residues. Germline V lookup: CDR1 LNHDA, CDR2 SQIVND (reference sequence). V lost 3 bases and J lost 4; bases outside the gene matches: 7. CDR3 region: CASSMGQGLGNQPQHF. The CDR3 DNA sequence: TGTGCCAGTAGTATGGGACAGGGCCTAGGAAATCAGCCCCAGCATTTT.

The chain links TRBV30 to TRBJ2-3; maybe TRBD1 (6 bases). The V end was cut by 5 bases, the J end by 1 base, with 22 bases between. The CDR3 loop spans 17 amino acids. Per the germline V gene, CDR1 is GTSNPN and CDR2 is SVGIG (reference sequence). The CDR3 spells CAWSPYRTALRTDTQYF. CDR3 coding DNA: TGTGCCTGGTCCCCTTATCGGACAGCCCTACGCACAGATACGCAGTATTTT.

The chain is built from TRBV5-5 and TRBJ1-1, with 9 bases identical to TRBD1. The V segment lost 1 base and the J segment 4 bases; nucleotides outside the gene matches: 5. Germline CDR1 reads SGHKS; CDR2 reads YYEKEE (reference sequence). CDR3 size: 15 residues. CDR3 region: CASSLSGQGFTEAFF. The CDR3 nucleotides are TGTGCCAGCAGCTTGAGTGGACAGGGGTTCACTGAAGCTTTCTTT. Full variable domain (outside the CDR3, taken from reference TRBV5-5 and TRBJ1-1): DAGVTQSPTHLIKTRGQQVTLRCSPISGHKSVSWYQQVLGQGPQFIFQYYEKEERGRGNFPDRFSARQFPNYSSELNVNALLLGDSALYLCASSLSGQGFTEAFFGQGTRLTVV.

The V gene is TRBV5-6, the J gene TRBJ2-1; 9 positions match TRBD2. CDR3 size: 16 residues. V was clipped by 4 bases and J by 7 bases; unmatched bases: 12. Germline V lookup: CDR1 SGHDT, CDR2 YYEEEE. The CDR3: CASSVRATSGRNEQFF. The CDR3 DNA is TGTGCCAGCAGCGTTAGAGCGACTAGCGGCCGTAATGAGCAGTTCTTC.

The chain links TRBV19 to TRBJ1-2; TRBD1 aligns across 7 bases. CDR1 and CDR2 from the germline V gene are LNHDA and SQIVND (reference sequence). The CDR3 has 14 amino acids. V shed 6 bases and J 5 bases; nucleotides not matched to a gene: 9. CDR3 sequence reads: CASSPTGDLYGYTF. CDR3 nucleotides: TGTGCCAGTAGCCCCACAGGGGATCTGTATGGCTACACCTTC.

This clone was observed a single time. V gene TRBV6-5 combines with J gene TRBJ1-1; 7 bases fit TRBD1. V shed 6 bases, J shed 0 bases, and the junction held 4 bases outside the gene matches. Germline lookup yields CDR1 MNHEY and CDR2 SVGAGI. There are 14 residues in the CDR3. CDR3 loop: CASSETGLNTEAFF. The CDR3 DNA reads as TGTGCCAGCAGCGAGACAGGGCTGAACACTGAAGCTTTCTTT.

This clone appeared a single time. V gene TRBV29-1 combines with J gene TRBJ1-1, with D unclear. CDR3 length: 13 amino acids. In germline, CDR1 is SQVTM, CDR2 ANQGSEA. Trimming took 4 bases from V and 5 from J, leaving 14 bases between them. CDR3 loop: CSVVTLMRTEAFF. CDR3 in DNA: TGCAGCGTTGTAACGCTTATGAGGACTGAAGCTTTCTTT.

The chain uses TRBV18 and TRBJ1-6; 7 bases match TRBD1. With V trimmed by 3 bases and J by 8 bases, 10 bases remained unmatched. CDR1 KGHSH and CDR2 LQKENI come from the germline V gene. This CDR3 contains 16 residues. The CDR3 is CASSPDRVRRDSPLHF. The CDR3 nucleotides read TGTGCCAGCTCACCCGACAGGGTCCGGCGCGATTCACCCCTCCACTTT.

The gene calls are TRBV7-8 and TRBJ2-5; TRBD2 matches at 9 bases. Germline V gene sequence: CDR1 SGHVS, CDR2 FQNEAQ. The CDR3 covers 19 residues. V shed 5 bases and J 0 bases; nucleotides not matched to a gene: 16. The CDR3 reads CASSPIGGLAGPHQETQYF. The DNA of the CDR3 is TGTGCCAGCAGCCCCATTGGAGGGCTAGCGGGGCCCCACCAAGAGACCCAGTACTTC.

The V and J genes are TRBV7-2 and TRBJ2-5; 7 bases match TRBD2. Trimming removed 2 bases from V and 5 bases from J; junction bases left unmatched: 5. The length of the CDR3 is 14 residues. CDR1 is SGHTA and CDR2 is FQGNSA in the germline V gene. This CDR3 is CASSLSYGGETQYF. CDR3 bases: TGTGCCAGCAGCTTATCTTACGGGGGGGAGACCCAGTACTTC.

The rearrangement joins TRBV30 to TRBJ2-1, with D possibly being TRBD1 (6 bases). The CDR3 covers 15 residues. Trimming pared 3 bases from V and 6 bases from J, leaving 18 bases between. The germline CDR1 and CDR2 sequences are GTSNPN and SVGIG (reference sequence). This CDR3 is CAWSTTPQGRNEQFF. Written as DNA, the CDR3 is TGTGCCTGGAGCACGACACCACAGGGCCGCAATGAGCAGTTCTTC. The full variable domain, rest sourced from reference TRBV30 and TRBJ2-1, is SQTIHQWPATLVQPVGSPLSLECTVEGTSNPNLYWYRQAAGRGLQLLFYSVGIGQISSEVPQNLSASRPQDRQFILSSKKLLLSDSGFYLCAWSTTPQGRNEQFFGPGTRLTVL.

J is TRBJ1-6 and V is TRBV2; 10 nucleotides match TRBD1. Germline V gene data show CDR1 as SNHLY and CDR2 as FYNNEI. This CDR3 comprises 13 residues. J lost 9 bases, V lost 7 bases, and 3 bases had no gene match. CDR3 DNA: TGTGCCAGCACTAGGGACAGGGGTTCACCCCTCCACTTT. Its protein is CASTRDRGSPLHF. Drawing the rest from reference TRBV2 and TRBJ1-6, the complete variable domain is EPEVTQTPSHQVTQMGQEVILRCVPISNHLYFYWYRQILGQKVEFLVSFYNNEISEKSEIFDDQFSVERPDGSNFTLKIRSTKLEDSAMYFCASTRDRGSPLHFGNGTRLTVT.

The J gene is TRBJ1-2, the V gene TRBV3-1 (or the pseudogene TRBV3-2); D gene unclear. Germline V gives CDR1 LGHDT, CDR2 YNNKEL (reference sequence). The CDR3 runs 15 residues. V was trimmed by 1 base and J by 6 bases, leaving 15 bases between them. DNA for the CDR3: TGTGCCAGCAGCCAAGTTGGAGGGATGCAGAATGGCTACACCTTC. Encoded protein: CASSQVGGMQNGYTF.

V usage is TRBV7-2 and J usage is TRBJ2-7; 8 bases match TRBD1. Germline V CDR1 and CDR2: SGHTA, FQGNSA. The CDR3 totals 14 residues. V was clipped by 1 base and J by 7 bases; unmatched bases: 6. The CDR3 DNA reads TGTGCCAGCAGCTTAGTGACAGGGGTGGGGGAGCAGTACTTC. Residues: CASSLVTGVGEQYF.

This clone was found a few times. CDR3 protein: CASSFLGTGSYNEQFF. The CDR3 bases are TGTGCCAGCAGCTTTCTGGGGACAGGGTCCTACAATGAGCAGTTCTTC. J is TRBJ2-1 and V is TRBV7-9; 9 bases match TRBD1. V lost 3 bases, J lost 1 base, and 4 bases stayed unmatched. The V gene's germline CDR1 is SEHNR and CDR2 FQNEAQ (reference sequence). The CDR3 consists of 16 residues.

The J gene is TRBJ2-7, the V gene TRBV6-2 or TRBV6-3; TRBD1 aligns across 9 bases. CDR1 and CDR2 (germline): MNHEY, SVGEGT. The V gene end was trimmed by 5 bases and the J gene end by 2 bases; junction bases not matched to a gene: 4. The CDR3 loop spans 14 amino acids. The CDR3 coding sequence is TGTGCCAGCAGTGAGCGACAGGGGGCCTACGAGCAGTACTTC. Translated: CASSERQGAYEQYF.

This clone has more than one count but fewer than ten. The J gene is TRBJ2-3, the V gene TRBV2; D is perhaps TRBD2 (5 bases). The V gene lost 6 bases and the J gene lost 3 bases, with 13 bases spanning the gap. This CDR3 region has 14 residues. CDR1 is SNHLY and CDR2 is FYNNEI in the germline V gene. The CDR3 DNA reads as TGTGCCAGCAGAGCGACACTAGAAACAGATACGCAGTATTTT. Translation gives CASRATLETDTQYF. The whole variable domain, remainder taken from reference TRBV2 and TRBJ2-3, is EPEVTQTPSHQVTQMGQEVILRCVPISNHLYFYWYRQILGQKVEFLVSFYNNEISEKSEIFDDQFSVERPDGSNFTLKIRSTKLEDSAMYFCASRATLETDTQYFGPGTRLTVL.

The CDR3 is CASSYPGTGSGTGELFF. The CDR3 DNA reads as TGTGCCAGCAGTTACCCCGGGACAGGTTCGGGCACCGGGGAGCTGTTTTTT. J is TRBJ2-2 and V is TRBV6-2 or TRBV6-3; 8 nucleotides match TRBD1. Trimming removed 2 bases from V and 4 bases from J; junction bases left unmatched: 9. Germline CDR1 and CDR2: MNHEY and SVGEGT. The CDR3 has 17 amino acids.

This chain connects TRBV5-5 to TRBJ1-3; TRBD1 is a possible D gene (5 bases). CDR3 length equals 14 residues. CDR1 is SGHKS and CDR2 is YYEKEE in the germline V gene (reference sequence). Trimming shortened V by 6 bases and J by 2 bases, and 12 bases separated the two germline ends. The CDR3, as DNA: TGTGCCAGCAAAGGGGAAGGAACTGGAAACACCATATATTTT. Its translation is CASKGEGTGNTIYF. The full variable domain, its missing parts supplied by reference TRBV5-5 and TRBJ1-3, is DAGVTQSPTHLIKTRGQQVTLRCSPISGHKSVSWYQQVLGQGPQFIFQYYEKEERGRGNFPDRFSARQFPNYSSELNVNALLLGDSALYLCASKGEGTGNTIYFGEGSWLTVV.